This TCR beta chain was recovered during a study of neoadjuvant nivolumab and ipilimumab in lung cancer. Study findings and constraints: Only two of four nivolumab-treated tumors gained richness and clonality by surgery.

Data came from immunoSEQ multiplex PCR; TCRdb stores just in-frame clones and leaves some out. The sample consists of 25,000 to 35,000 clones, roughly 90% of them appearing once. Germline V lookup: CDR1 SEHNR, CDR2 FQNEAQ (reference sequence). The germline V and J ends were trimmed by 9 bases and 6 bases, with 2 bases remaining between them. The CDR3 consists of 9 residues. Concerning this clone itself: Its specificity is not known. Other nucleotide sequences from this sample produce the same CDR3.

This material consisted of peripheral blood, taken after neoadjuvant nivolumab, alone or with ipilimumab, at or shortly before surgery. V is TRBV7-9 and J is TRBJ2-2; D not certain. The TCR sequence derives from an adult with non-small cell lung cancer. CDR3 protein: CASSGELFF. CDR3 coding DNA: TGTGCCAGTTCCGGGGAGCTGTTTTTT.